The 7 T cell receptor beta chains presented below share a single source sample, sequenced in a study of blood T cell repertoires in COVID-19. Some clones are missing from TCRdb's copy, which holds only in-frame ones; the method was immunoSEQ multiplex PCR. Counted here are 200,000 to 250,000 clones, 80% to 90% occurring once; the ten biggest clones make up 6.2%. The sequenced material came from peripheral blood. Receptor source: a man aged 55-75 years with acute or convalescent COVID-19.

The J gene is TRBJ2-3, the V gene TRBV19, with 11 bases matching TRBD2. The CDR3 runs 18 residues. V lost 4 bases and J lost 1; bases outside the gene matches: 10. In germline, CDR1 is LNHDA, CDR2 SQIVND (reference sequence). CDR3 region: CASSTRTTSGAGTDTQYF. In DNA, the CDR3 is TGTGCCAGTAGTACCAGGACGACTAGCGGGGCTGGCACAGATACGCAGTATTTT.

The CDR3 nucleotides read TGTGCCAGCAGTCCACCCCTCGGGAGAGGGGGCGGGGAGCAGTACTTC. This codes for CASSPPLGRGGGEQYF. The rearrangement uses TRBV27 and TRBJ2-7, with a possible D match to TRBD1 (7 bases). V was pared by 5 bases and J by 7 bases, with 24 bases between. Germline-derived CDR1 and CDR2 are MNHEY and SMNVEV (reference sequence). This CDR3 has 16 residues.

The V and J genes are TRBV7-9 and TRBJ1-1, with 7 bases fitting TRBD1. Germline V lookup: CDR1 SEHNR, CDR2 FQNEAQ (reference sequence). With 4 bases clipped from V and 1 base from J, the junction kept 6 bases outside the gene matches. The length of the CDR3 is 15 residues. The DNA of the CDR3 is TGTGCCAGCAGCTCGAGACAGGGTGGGAACACTGAAGCTTTCTTT. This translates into CASSSRQGGNTEAFF.

The CDR3 region is CASSISAGTEAFF. The CDR3 bases are TGTGCCAGTAGTATTTCCGCAGGCACTGAAGCTTTCTTT. The gene calls are TRBV19 and TRBJ1-1; D ambiguous. Trimming stripped 3 bases from V and 4 bases from J, with 9 bases between. Germline CDR1 reads LNHDA; CDR2 reads SQIVND (reference sequence). The CDR3 extends over 13 amino acids. Drawing the rest from reference TRBV19 and TRBJ1-1, the complete variable domain is DGGITQSPKYLFRKEGQNVTLSCEQNLNHDAMYWYRQDPGQGLRLIYYSQIVNDFQKGDIAEGYSVSREKKESFPLTVTSAQKNPTAFYLCASSISAGTEAFFGQGTRLTVV.

The CDR3 bases are TGTGCCAGCAGCCAAGTCCAGGGTGGTGGCTACACCTTC. This sequence encodes CASSQVQGGGYTF. V usage is TRBV14 and J usage is TRBJ1-2; TRBD1 might be the D (5 bases). Trimming removed 1 base at V and 7 bases at J, with 10 bases between. The germline V gene has CDR1 SGHDN and CDR2 FVKESK. CDR3 length equals 13 residues.

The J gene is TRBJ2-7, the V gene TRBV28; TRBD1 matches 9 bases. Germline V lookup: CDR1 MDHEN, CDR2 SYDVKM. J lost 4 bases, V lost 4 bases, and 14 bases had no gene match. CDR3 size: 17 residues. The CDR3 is CASSSPAGTGLAYEQYF. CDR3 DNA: TGTGCCAGCAGTTCCCCTGCCGGGACAGGGCTCGCATACGAGCAGTACTTC.

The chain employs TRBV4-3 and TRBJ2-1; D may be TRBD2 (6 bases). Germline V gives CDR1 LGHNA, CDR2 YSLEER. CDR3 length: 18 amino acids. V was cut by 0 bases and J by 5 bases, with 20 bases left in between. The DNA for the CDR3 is TGCGCCAGCAGCCAAGATATCGGAACAGGACTACTCCACAATGAGCAGTTCTTC. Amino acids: CASSQDIGTGLLHNEQFF.